The 9 T cell receptor beta chains presented below share a single source sample, sequenced in a study of blood T cell repertoires in COVID-19. The assay was immunoSEQ multiplex PCR, and TCRdb's table has in-frame clones only and misses some. The sample lists under 300,000 clones, roughly 91% occurring once. The sequencing input was PBMCs or T cells enriched from blood (not recorded which). The receptors originated from a middle-aged woman with acute COVID-19.

This clone was recorded a few times. The chain has TRBV11-3 and TRBJ2-7, with D possibly being TRBD1 (6 bases). Per germline, CDR1 SGHNT and CDR2 YENEEA. The CDR3 spans 14 residues. V shed 6 bases and J shed 3 bases, with 15 bases lying between them. The chain's CDR3 is CASSHRDIYYEQYF. The CDR3 bases are TGTGCCAGCAGTCACCGGGACATTTACTACGAGCAGTACTTC.

V gene TRBV7-2 combines with J gene TRBJ2-5; a weak D match, TRBD1 (6 bases). Deletions cut 5 bases from V and 3 bases from J, with 22 bases between. This CDR3 is 17 amino acids long. Germline CDR1 reads SGHTA; CDR2 reads FQGNSA. CDR3 sequence: CASSLENEQGSKETQYF. Written as DNA, the CDR3 is TGTGCCAGCAGCCTTGAAAACGAACAGGGTTCAAAAGAGACCCAGTACTTC. The whole variable domain, filled in from reference TRBV7-2 and TRBJ2-5, reads GAGVSQSPSNKVTEKGKDVELRCDPISGHTALYWYRQSLGQGLEFLIYFQGNSAPDKSGLPSDRFSAERTGGSVSTLTIQRTQQEDSAVYLCASSLENEQGSKETQYFGPGTRLLVL.

The chain uses TRBV19 and TRBJ2-3; unclear D gene. Trimming pared 6 bases from V and 6 bases from J, leaving 10 bases between. The CDR3 length is 12 residues. Germline lookup yields CDR1 LNHDA and CDR2 SQIVND (reference sequence). The CDR3 protein is CASSNYGDTQYF. The CDR3 bases are TGTGCCAGTAGCAACTACGGGGATACGCAGTATTTT.

The chain couples TRBV30 to TRBJ1-1, with 7 bases identical to TRBD1. J was trimmed by 4 bases and V by 0 bases; bases with no gene match: 5. Per germline, CDR1 GTSNPN and CDR2 SVGIG (reference sequence). This CDR3 contains 14 residues. The DNA for the CDR3 is TGTGCCTGGAGTGTACTAGGGGGCACCACTGAAGCTTTCTTT. Translating gives CAWSVLGGTTEAFF.

The rearrangement links TRBV4-1 to TRBJ2-1; TRBD1 might be the D (6 bases). Germline assignment: CDR1 MGHRA and CDR2 YSYEKL. Trimming stripped 2 bases from V and 5 bases from J, with 10 bases between. The CDR3 has 14 amino acids. CDR3 sequence (DNA): TGCGCCAGCAGCCAATTACAGGGAAACAATGAGCAGTTCTTC. Its protein is CASSQLQGNNEQFF.

The chain has TRBV5-1 and TRBJ2-3; D remains ambiguous. V gave up 1 base and J gave up 0 bases, with 6 bases separating them. Germline V gives CDR1 SGHRS, CDR2 YFSETQ. The CDR3 covers 14 residues. CDR3 sequence: CASSLSLSTDTQYF. The CDR3 nucleotides read TGCGCCAGCAGCTTGTCTCTTAGCACAGATACGCAGTATTTT.

The gene calls are TRBV30 and TRBJ1-1, with a possible D match to TRBD1 (6 bases). The CDR3 consists of 13 residues. Germline CDR1 GTSNPN, CDR2 SVGIG (reference sequence). V was pared by 3 bases and J by 1 base, with 9 bases between. The CDR3 sequence: CAWRGTKNTEAFF. Written as DNA, the CDR3 is TGTGCCTGGAGAGGGACAAAGAACACTGAAGCTTTCTTT.

Only one count was recorded for this clone. The chain carries TRBV11-2 and TRBJ1-1; D may be TRBD1 (5 bases). V dropped 2 bases and J dropped 6 bases, with 13 bases sitting between them. Germline assignment: CDR1 SGHAT and CDR2 FQNNGV. This CDR3 is built from 14 residues. CDR3 sequence: CASSLTFAGSEAFF. The CDR3 DNA is TGTGCCAGCAGCTTAACTTTTGCAGGGTCTGAAGCTTTCTTT.

The chain combines TRBV2 with TRBJ2-7; D gene ambiguous. Germline CDR1 is SNHLY and CDR2 is FYNNEI. CDR3 size: 12 residues. Trimming removed 5 bases from V and 0 bases from J, with 5 bases in between. The CDR3 spells CASSYSSYEQYF. For the CDR3, the DNA is TGTGCCAGCAGTTACAGCTCCTACGAGCAGTACTTC.